Listed here is a single TCR beta chain. The data are from a study of blood T cell repertoires in COVID-19. Turning to the study itself: T cells, B-cell-depleted T cells, or PBMCs supplied cDNA or gDNA.

The CDR3 contains 15 residues. V lost 3 bases and J 6 bases, leaving 12 bases between the germline ends. Germline CDR1 is LNHDA and CDR2 is SQIVND (reference sequence). Method: immunoSEQ multiplex PCR; TCRdb's copy keeps in-frame clones and lacks some. Counted here are some 240,000 clones, roughly 85% occurring once; the ten biggest clones make up 2% to 3%. The sequenced material came from peripheral blood. This clonotype originated in a woman aged 70-85 years with COVID-19, enrolled during active disease. V gene TRBV19 combines with J gene TRBJ1-6, with D possibly TRBD1 on 6 matching bases. The CDR3 DNA reads as TGTGCCAGTAGTATCCGGGGGGCGGGTAATTCACCCCTCCACTTT. Amino acid sequence: CASSIRGAGNSPLHF.